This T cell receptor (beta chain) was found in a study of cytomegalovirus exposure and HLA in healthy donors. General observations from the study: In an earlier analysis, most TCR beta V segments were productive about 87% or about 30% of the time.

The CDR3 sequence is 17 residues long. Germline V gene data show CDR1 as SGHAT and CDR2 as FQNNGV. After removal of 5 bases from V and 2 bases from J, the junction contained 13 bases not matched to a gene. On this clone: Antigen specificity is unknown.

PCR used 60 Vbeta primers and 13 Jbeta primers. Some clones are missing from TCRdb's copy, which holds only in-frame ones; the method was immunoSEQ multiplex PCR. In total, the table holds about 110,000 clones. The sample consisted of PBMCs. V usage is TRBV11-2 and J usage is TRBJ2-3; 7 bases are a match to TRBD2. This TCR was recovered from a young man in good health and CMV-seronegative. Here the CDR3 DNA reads TGTGCCAGCAGCCCTGAAGGGTACGGGGGGTACACAGATACGCAGTATTTT. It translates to CASSPEGYGGYTDTQYF.